This T cell receptor beta chain was sequenced for a study of cytomegalovirus exposure and HLA in healthy donors. Study at large: Within an early data release were 85 million or so unique TCRs drawn from HLA-typed donors. Study-wide points: In vitro testing confirmed a few CMV-associated chains as specific for CMV antigens. In an earlier analysis, productive rearrangement rates for most beta V segments clustered near 87% or 30%.

The CDR3 runs 18 residues. The V and J ends lost 3 bases and 2 bases, in that order; junction bases with no gene match: 15. Germline values: CDR1 KGHSH, CDR2 LQKENI. With respect to this clone: Its antigen is currently unknown.

Use of 60 Vbeta and 13 Jbeta primers characterized the PCR. Authors' methods: Later, roughly 77 million unique TCR beta chains were counted in an analysis, and roughly 11 million of them were shared. Profiled with immunoSEQ multiplex PCR; TCRdb holds only in-frame clones, not every one. Clone size and the V and J calls come from that table; the DNA yielded D and trimming. Among about 140,000 clones listed, about three fifths were seen once. This sequence was found in a male donor in good health and CMV-seronegative. The chain carries TRBV18 and TRBJ2-7; TRBD1 matches at 8 bases. Specimen: PBMCs. Here the CDR3 DNA reads TGTGCCAGCTCACCGCGGACAGGGTCTTGGATGCGGACCTACGAGCAGTACTTC. It specifies CASSPRTGSWMRTYEQYF. The full variable domain, in which reference TRBV18 and TRBJ2-7 provide the parts outside the CDR3, is NAGVMQNPRHLVRRRGQEARLRCSPMKGHSHVYWYRQLPEEGLKFMVYLQKENIIDESGMPKERFSAEFPKEGPSILRIQQVVRGDSAAYFCASSPRTGSWMRTYEQYFGPGTRLTVT.